This T cell receptor beta chain was documented in a study of human T cells and chemical hapten exposure. The CDR3 runs 14 residues. V was trimmed by 3 bases and J by 4 bases, leaving 9 bases between them. Germline V gene sequence: CDR1 LGHDT, CDR2 YNNKEL (reference sequence). Individual cDNA molecules had unique molecular identifiers attached to them by the library. TCRdb processed the reads anew with MiXCR; each CDR3 protein has one entry. The profile shows around 120,000 distinct CDR3 sequences, approximately 9% of them singletons. Blood, whole and unfractionated, served as the source for total RNA extraction.

The receptor comes from a human donor in good health. Some clones in this sample may be carry-over from other donors' samples. The sample consisted of whole blood. The V and J genes are TRBV3-1 and TRBJ2-2; D is possibly TRBD1 (6 bases). The CDR3 DNA reads TGTGCCAGCAGCCAGGGGGCGGTCACCGGGGAGCTGTTTTTT. It encodes CASSQGAVTGELFF.